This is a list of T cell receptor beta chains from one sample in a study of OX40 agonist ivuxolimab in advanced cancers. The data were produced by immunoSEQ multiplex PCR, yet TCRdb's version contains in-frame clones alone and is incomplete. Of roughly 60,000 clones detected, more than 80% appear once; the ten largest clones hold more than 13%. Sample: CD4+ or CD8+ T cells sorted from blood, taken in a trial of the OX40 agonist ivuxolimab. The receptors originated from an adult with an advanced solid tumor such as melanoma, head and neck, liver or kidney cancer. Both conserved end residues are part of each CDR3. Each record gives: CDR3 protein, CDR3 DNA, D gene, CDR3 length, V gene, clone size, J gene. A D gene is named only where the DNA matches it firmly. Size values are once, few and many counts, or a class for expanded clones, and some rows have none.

CASSQGRAGYEQYF TGTGCCAGCAGCCAAGGGCGAGCTGGCTACGAGCAGTACTTC NA 14 TRBV14 NA TRBJ2-7
CASSSTTYEQYF TGTGCCAGCAGCTCAACGACCTACGAGCAGTACTTC NA 12 TRBV7-8 few TRBJ2-7
CASSSKPGTGSYEQYF TGTGCCAGCAGTTCTAAACCCGGGACGGGGTCCTACGAGCAGTACTTC NA 16 TRBV6-6 NA TRBJ2-7
CASSILPTGGYEQYF TGTGCCAGTAGTATCCTGCCGACAGGGGGCTACGAGCAGTACTTC TRBD1 15 TRBV19 once TRBJ2-7
CASSEPFQGADEQYF TGTGCCAGCAGTGAACCCTTTCAGGGGGCGGACGAGCAGTACTTC TRBD1 15 TRBV6-1 NA TRBJ2-7
CASSEWRGGRNEQFF TGTGCCAGCAGTGAATGGCGGGGGGGCCGGAATGAGCAGTTCTTC TRBD2 15 TRBV2 NA TRBJ2-1
CSVEDARARELFF TGCAGCGTTGAAGATGCAAGGGCCCGGGAGCTGTTTTTT NA 13 TRBV29-1 NA TRBJ2-2
CASSFASETSGIYEQFF TGTGCCAGCAGTTTTGCTTCGGAGACTAGCGGGATATATGAGCAGTTCTTC TRBD2 17 TRBV28 NA TRBJ2-1
CASSQTRSSEQFF TGCGCCAGCAGTCAAACTAGGAGTAGTGAGCAGTTCTTC NA 13 TRBV23-1 few TRBJ2-1
CASSLVGFYEQYF TGTGCCAGCAGCTTAGTAGGTTTCTACGAGCAGTACTTC NA 13 TRBV7-9 NA TRBJ2-7
CASSERAGVQETQYF TGTGCCAGCAGTGAAAGGGCAGGGGTCCAAGAGACCCAGTACTTC NA 15 TRBV2 NA TRBJ2-5
CATSRATDTQYF TGTGCCACCAGCAGAGCCACAGATACGCAGTATTTT NA 12 TRBV15 NA TRBJ2-3
CASSQGRGWNEQFF TGTGCCAGCAGTCAAGGTAGAGGGTGGAATGAGCAGTTCTTC NA 14 TRBV11-3 NA TRBJ2-1
CASSPPDTNSYNEQFF TGTGCCAGCAGCCCCCCGGACACCAACTCCTACAATGAGCAGTTCTTC NA 16 TRBV7-9 once TRBJ2-1
CASSDEAGRSYEQYF TGCGCCAGCAGTGATGAGGCGGGGAGATCCTACGAGCAGTACTTC NA 15 TRBV10-1 NA TRBJ2-7
CASSLGQGWGGELFF TGTGCCAGCAGCTTGGGACAGGGATGGGGCGGGGAGCTGTTTTTT TRBD1 15 TRBV5-6 NA TRBJ2-2
CASSYAGNTEAFF TGTGCCAGCAGTTACGCAGGGAACACTGAAGCTTTCTTT NA 13 TRBV6-5 NA TRBJ1-1
CASSLALASYEQYF TGTGCCAGCAGCTTAGCCCTAGCTTCTTACGAGCAGTACTTC NA 14 TRBV11-2 NA TRBJ2-7
CASSPGTTNTGELFF TGTGCCAGCAGTCCCGGGACAACGAACACCGGGGAGCTGTTTTTT NA 15 TRBV27 NA TRBJ2-2
CASSSTSLGEQFF TGTGCCAGCAGCTCGACTAGTCTGGGTGAGCAGTTCTTC NA 13 TRBV7-9 NA TRBJ2-1
CASSEPTPPEQYF TGTGCCAGCAGTGAACCCACGCCCCCCGAGCAGTACTTC NA 13 TRBV27 NA TRBJ2-7
CASSPGVADTQYF TGCGCCAGCAGCCCGGGCGTGGCAGATACGCAGTATTTT NA 13 TRBV5-1 NA TRBJ2-3
CASSLAGTGTVNEQFF TGCGCCAGCAGCTTGGCCGGGACAGGGACAGTTAATGAGCAGTTCTTC TRBD1 16 TRBV5-1 NA TRBJ2-1
CASSLGGRAIYNEQFF TGTGCCAGCAGCTTAGGCGGGAGGGCCATTTACAATGAGCAGTTCTTC TRBD2 16 TRBV5-8 NA TRBJ2-1
CAISESGRGHGYTF TGTGCCATCAGTGAGTCGGGGAGGGGGCATGGCTACACCTTC TRBD1 14 TRBV10-3 NA TRBJ1-2